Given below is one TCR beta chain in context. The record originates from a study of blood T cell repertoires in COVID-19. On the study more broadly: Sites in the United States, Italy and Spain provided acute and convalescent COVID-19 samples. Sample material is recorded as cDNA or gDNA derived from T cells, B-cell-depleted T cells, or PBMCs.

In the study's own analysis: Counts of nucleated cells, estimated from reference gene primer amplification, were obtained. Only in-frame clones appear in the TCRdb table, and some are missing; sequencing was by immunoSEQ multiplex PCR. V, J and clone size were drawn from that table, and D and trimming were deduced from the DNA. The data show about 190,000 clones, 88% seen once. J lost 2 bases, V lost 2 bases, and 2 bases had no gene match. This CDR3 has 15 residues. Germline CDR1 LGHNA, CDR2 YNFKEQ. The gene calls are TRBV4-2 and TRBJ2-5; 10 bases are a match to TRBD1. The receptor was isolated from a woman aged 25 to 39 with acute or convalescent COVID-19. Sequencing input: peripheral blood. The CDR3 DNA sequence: TGTGCCAGCAGCCAATGGACAGGGGGGCAAGAGACCCAGTACTTC. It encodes CASSQWTGGQETQYF.